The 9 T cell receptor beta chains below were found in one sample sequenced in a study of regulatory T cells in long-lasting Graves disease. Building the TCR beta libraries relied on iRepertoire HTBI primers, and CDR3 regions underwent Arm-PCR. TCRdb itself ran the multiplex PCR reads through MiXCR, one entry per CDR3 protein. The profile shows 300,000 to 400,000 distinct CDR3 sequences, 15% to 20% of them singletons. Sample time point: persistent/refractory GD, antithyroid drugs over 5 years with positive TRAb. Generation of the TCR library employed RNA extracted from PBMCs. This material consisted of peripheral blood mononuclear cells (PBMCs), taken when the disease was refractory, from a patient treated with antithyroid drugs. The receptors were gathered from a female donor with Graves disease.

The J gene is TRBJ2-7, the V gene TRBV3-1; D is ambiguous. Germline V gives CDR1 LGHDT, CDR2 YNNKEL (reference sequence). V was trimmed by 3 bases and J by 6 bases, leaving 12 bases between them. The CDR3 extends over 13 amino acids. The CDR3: CASSQLGSGEQYF. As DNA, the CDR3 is TGTGCCAGCAGCCAGCTAGGGTCGGGCGAGCAGTACTTC.

CDR3 bases: TGTGCCAGCAGTTACTCGAGGGTCAGGGTTTCGAACACTGAAGCTTTCTTT. It translates to CASSYSRVRVSNTEAFF. V and J are TRBV6-6 and TRBJ1-1; maybe TRBD1 (5 bases). V lost 0 bases to trimming and J lost 1 base, with 15 bases between them. This CDR3 region has 17 residues. Germline CDR1 and CDR2: MNHNY and SVGAGI (reference sequence).

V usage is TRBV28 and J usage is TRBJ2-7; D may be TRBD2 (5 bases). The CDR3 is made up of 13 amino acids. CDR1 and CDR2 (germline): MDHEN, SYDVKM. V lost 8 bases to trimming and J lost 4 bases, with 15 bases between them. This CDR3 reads CASQLGQTYEQYF. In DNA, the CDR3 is TGTGCCAGCCAACTAGGGCAAACTTACGAGCAGTACTTC.

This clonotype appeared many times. In nucleotides, the CDR3 is TGTGCCAGCTGCAGACGAGGCTTGAACACTGAAGCTTTCTTT. Translation gives CASCRRGLNTEAFF. The chain recombines TRBV2 with TRBJ1-1; D gene ambiguous. The CDR3 has 14 residues. Trimming pared 8 bases from V and 0 bases from J, leaving 13 bases between. Germline assignment: CDR1 SNHLY and CDR2 FYNNEI.

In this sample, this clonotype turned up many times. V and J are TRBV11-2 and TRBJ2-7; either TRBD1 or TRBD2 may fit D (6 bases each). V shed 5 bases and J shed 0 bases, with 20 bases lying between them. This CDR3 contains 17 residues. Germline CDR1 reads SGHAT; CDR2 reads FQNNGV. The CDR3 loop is CASSPGEMRGFSYEQYF. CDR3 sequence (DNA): TGTGCCAGCAGCCCGGGGGAAATGAGGGGGTTCTCCTACGAGCAGTACTTC.

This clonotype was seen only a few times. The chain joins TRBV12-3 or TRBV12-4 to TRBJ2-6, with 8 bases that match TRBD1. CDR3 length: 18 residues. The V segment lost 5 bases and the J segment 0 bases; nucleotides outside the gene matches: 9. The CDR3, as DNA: TGTGCCAGCAGTACCGCCGGGACAGGTTTCTCTGGGGCCAACGTCCTGACTTTC. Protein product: CASSTAGTGFSGANVLTF.

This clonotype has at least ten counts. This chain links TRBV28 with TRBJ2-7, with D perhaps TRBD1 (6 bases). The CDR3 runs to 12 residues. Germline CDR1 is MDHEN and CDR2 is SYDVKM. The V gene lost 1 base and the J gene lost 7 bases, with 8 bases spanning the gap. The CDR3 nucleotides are TGTGCCAGCAGTTTATTAAGGGGGGAGCAGTACTTC. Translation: CASSLLRGEQYF.

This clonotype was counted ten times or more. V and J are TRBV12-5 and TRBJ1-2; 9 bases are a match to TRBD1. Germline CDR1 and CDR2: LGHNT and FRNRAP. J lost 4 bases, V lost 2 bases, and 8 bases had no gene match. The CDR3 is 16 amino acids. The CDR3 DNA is TGTGCTAGTGGTTTGACGACCGGGACAGGGCTCTATGGCTACACCTTC. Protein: CASGLTTGTGLYGYTF. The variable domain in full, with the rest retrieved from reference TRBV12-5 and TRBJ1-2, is DARVTQTPRHKVTEMGQEVTMRCQPILGHNTVFWYRQTMMQGLELLAYFRNRAPLDDSGMPKDRFSAEMPDATLATLKIQPSEPRDSAVYFCASGLTTGTGLYGYTFGSGTRLTVV.

CDR3 in amino acids: CATRLQTDTQYF. CDR3 DNA sequence: TGTGCCACCCGGCTACAAACAGATACGCAGTATTTT. The genes are TRBV2 and TRBJ2-3; no clear D. Germline V gene sequence: CDR1 SNHLY, CDR2 FYNNEI. The CDR3 has 12 residues. Trimming stripped 10 bases from V and 3 bases from J, with 11 bases between.